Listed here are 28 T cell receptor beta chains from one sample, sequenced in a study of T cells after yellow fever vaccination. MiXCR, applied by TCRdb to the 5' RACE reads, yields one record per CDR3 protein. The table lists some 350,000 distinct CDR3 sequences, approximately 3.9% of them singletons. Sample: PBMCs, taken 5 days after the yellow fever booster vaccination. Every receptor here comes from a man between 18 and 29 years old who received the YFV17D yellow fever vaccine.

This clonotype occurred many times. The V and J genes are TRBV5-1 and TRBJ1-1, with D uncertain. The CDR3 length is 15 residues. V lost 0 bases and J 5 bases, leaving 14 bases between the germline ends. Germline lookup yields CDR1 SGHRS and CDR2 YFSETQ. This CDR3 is CASSLVSVSKTEAFF. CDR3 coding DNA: TGCGCCAGCAGCTTGGTGTCAGTGTCGAAGACTGAAGCTTTCTTT. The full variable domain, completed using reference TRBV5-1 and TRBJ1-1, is KAGVTQTPRYLIKTRGQQVTLSCSPISGHRSVSWYQQTPGQGLQFLFEYFSETQRNKGNFPGRFSGRQFSNSRSEMNVSTLELGDSALYLCASSLVSVSKTEAFFGQGTRLTVV.

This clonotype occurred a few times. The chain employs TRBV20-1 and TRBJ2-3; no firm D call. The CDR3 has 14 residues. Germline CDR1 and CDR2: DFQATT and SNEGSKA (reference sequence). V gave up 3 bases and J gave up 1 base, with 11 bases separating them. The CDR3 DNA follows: TGCAGTGCTAGGGCCGCCGCGGGCACAGATACGCAGTATTTT. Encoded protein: CSARAAAGTDTQYF.

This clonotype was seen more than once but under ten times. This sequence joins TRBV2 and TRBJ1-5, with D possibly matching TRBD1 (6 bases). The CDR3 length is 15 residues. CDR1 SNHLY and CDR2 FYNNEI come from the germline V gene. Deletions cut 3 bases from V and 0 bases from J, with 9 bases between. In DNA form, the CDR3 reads TGTGCCAGCAGTGAGGGACAACATAGCAATCAGCCCCAGCATTTT. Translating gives CASSEGQHSNQPQHF.

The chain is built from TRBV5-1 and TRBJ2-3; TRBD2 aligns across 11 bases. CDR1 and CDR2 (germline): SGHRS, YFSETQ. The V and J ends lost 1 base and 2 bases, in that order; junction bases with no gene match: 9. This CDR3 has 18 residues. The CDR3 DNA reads TGCGCCAGCAGCTTGCTGGCTAGCGGGGGGTACCTCACAGATACGCAGTATTTT. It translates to CASSLLASGGYLTDTQYF.

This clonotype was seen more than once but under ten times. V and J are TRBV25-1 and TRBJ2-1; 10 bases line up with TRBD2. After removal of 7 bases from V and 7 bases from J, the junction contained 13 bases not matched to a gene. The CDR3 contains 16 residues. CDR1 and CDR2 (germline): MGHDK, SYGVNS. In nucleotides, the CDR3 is TGTGCCAGCACAGGAACTAGCGGGGTGGGTTGGAATGAGCAGTTCTTC. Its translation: CASTGTSGVGWNEQFF.

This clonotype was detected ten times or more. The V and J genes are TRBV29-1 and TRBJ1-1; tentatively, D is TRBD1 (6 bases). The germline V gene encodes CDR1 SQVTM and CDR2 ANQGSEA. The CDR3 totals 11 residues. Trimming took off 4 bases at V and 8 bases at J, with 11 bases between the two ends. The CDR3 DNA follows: TGCAGCGTTGTCTTACAGGGCGAAGCTTTCTTT. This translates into CSVVLQGEAFF.

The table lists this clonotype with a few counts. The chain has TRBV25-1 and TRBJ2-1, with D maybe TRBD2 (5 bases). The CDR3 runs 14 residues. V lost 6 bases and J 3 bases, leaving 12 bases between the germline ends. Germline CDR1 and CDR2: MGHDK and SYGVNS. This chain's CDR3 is CASRSGKYYNEQFF. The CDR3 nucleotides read TGTGCCAGCAGATCCGGGAAGTACTACAATGAGCAGTTCTTC.

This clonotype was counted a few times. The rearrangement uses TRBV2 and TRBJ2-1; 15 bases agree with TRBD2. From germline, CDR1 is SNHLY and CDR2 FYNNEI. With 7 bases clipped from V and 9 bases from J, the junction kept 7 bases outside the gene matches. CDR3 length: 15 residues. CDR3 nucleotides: TGTGCCAGCAAACCGGGACTAGCGGGGGGATTTGAGCAGTTCTTC. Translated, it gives CASKPGLAGGFEQFF.

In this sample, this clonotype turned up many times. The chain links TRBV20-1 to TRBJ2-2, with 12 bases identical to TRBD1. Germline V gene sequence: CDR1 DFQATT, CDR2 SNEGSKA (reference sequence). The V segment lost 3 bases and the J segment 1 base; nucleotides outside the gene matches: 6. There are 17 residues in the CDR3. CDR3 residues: CSARAGTGGWNTGELFF. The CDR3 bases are TGCAGTGCTAGGGCCGGGACAGGGGGCTGGAACACCGGGGAGCTGTTTTTT.

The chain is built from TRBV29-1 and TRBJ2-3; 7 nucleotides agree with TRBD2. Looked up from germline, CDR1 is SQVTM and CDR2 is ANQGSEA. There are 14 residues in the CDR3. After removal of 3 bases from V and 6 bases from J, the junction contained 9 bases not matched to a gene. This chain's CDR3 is CSVDGERGSDTQYF. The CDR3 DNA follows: TGCAGCGTTGATGGTGAGCGGGGTTCGGATACGCAGTATTTT.

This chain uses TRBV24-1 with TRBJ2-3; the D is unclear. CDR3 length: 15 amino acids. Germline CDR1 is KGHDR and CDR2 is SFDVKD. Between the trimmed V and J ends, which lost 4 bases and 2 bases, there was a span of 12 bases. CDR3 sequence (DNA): TGTGCCACCAGTGACCCTGACCGGATCACAGATACGCAGTATTTT. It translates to CATSDPDRITDTQYF.

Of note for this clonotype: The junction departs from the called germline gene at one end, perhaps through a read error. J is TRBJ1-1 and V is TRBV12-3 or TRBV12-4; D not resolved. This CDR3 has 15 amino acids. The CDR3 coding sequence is TGTGCCAGCAGTTTTTGGCGGAGCATGAACACTGATGCTTTCTTT. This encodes CASSFWRSMNTDAFF.

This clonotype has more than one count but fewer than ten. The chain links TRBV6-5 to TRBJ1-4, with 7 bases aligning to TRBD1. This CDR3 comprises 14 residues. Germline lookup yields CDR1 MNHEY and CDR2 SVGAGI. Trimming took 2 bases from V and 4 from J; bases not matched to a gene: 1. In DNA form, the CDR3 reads TGTGCCAGCAGTTACCGGGACAGTAATGAAAAACTGTTTTTT. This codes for CASSYRDSNEKLFF.

The CDR3 sequence: CASSLGAGGAAGELFF. The CDR3, as DNA: TGTGCCAGCAGCTTAGGAGCGGGGGGTGCCGCCGGGGAGCTGTTTTTT. V and J are TRBV7-6 and TRBJ2-2, with 9 bases identical to TRBD2. The CDR3 length is 16 residues. The ends lost 1 base at V and 6 bases at J; junction bases unmatched: 6. Germline V lookup: CDR1 SGHVS, CDR2 FNYEAQ.

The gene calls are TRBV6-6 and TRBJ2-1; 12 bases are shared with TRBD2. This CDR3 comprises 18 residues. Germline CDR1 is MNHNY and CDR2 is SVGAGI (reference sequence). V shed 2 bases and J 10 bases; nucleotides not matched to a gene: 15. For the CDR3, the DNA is TGTGCCAGCAGTTACAGACTCCGTAGGACTAGCGGGGTTTTCGAGCAGTTCTTC. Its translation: CASSYRLRRTSGVFEQFF.

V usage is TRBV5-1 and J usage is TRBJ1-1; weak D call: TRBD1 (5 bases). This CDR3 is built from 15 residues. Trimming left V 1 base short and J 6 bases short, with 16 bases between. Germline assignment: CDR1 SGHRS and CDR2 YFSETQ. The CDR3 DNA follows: TGCGCCAGCAGCTTGTGGGGCGGGGATGGATCTGAAGCTTTCTTT. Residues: CASSLWGGDGSEAFF.

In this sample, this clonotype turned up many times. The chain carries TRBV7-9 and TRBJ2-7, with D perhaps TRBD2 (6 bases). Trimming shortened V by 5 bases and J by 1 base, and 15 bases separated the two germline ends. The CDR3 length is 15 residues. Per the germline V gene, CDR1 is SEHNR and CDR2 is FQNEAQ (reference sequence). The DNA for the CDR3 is TGTGCCAGCAGCCTCACCGGCGGGAAATCCTACGAGCAGTACTTC. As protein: CASSLTGGKSYEQYF.

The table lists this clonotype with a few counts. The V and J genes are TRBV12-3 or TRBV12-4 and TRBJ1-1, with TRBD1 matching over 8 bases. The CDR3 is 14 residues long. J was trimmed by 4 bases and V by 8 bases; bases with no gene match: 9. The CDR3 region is CASRPTGATTEAFF. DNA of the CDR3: TGTGCCAGCCGACCGACAGGGGCGACCACTGAAGCTTTCTTT.

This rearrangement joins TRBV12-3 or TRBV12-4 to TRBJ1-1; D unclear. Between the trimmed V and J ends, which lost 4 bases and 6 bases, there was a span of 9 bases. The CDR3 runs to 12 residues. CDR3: CASSSFPSEAFF. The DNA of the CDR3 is TGTGCCAGCAGTTCTTTCCCTTCTGAAGCTTTCTTT.

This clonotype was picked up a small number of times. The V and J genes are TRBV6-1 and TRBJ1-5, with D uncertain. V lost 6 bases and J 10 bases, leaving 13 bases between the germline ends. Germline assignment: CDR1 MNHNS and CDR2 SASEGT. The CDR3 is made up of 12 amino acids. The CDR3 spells CASRGMISPQHF. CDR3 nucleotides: TGTGCCAGCAGGGGGATGATCAGCCCCCAGCATTTT.

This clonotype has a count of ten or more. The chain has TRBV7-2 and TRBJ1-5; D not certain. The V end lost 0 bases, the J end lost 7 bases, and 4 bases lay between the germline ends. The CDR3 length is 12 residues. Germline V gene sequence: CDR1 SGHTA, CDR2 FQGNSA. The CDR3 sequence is CASSLASQPQHF. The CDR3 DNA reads TGTGCCAGCAGCTTAGCCTCCCAGCCCCAGCATTTT.

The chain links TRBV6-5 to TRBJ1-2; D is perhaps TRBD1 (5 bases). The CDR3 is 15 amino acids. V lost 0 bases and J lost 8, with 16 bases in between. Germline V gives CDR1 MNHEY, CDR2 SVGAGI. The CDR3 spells CASSYSGRDFYGYTF. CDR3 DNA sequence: TGTGCCAGCAGTTACTCGGGACGGGATTTCTACGGCTACACCTTC.

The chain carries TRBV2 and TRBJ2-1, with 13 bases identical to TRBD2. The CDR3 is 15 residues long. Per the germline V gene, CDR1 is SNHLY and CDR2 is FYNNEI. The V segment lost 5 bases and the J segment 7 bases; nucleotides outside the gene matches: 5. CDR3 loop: CASSPGLAGLNEQFF. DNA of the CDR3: TGTGCCAGCAGTCCGGGACTAGCGGGGCTGAATGAGCAGTTCTTC.

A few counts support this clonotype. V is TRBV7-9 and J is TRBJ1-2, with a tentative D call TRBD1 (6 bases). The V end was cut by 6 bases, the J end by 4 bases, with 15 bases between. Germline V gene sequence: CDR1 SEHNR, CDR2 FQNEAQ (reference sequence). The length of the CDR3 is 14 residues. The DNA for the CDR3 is TGTGCCAGCAGACACCACGGGACACCCTATGGCTACACCTTC. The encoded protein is CASRHHGTPYGYTF.

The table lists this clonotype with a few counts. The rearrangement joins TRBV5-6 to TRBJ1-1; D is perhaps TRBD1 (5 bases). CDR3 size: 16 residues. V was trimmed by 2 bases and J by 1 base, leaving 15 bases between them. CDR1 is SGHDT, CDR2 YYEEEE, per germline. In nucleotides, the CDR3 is TGTGCCAGCAGCTTCCACCAACCGGGACCGAACACTGAAGCTTTCTTT. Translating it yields CASSFHQPGPNTEAFF.

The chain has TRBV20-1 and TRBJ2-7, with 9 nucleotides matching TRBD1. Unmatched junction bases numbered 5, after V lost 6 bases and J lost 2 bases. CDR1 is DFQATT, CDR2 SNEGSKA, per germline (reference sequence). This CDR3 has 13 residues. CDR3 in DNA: TGCAGTGCCCGACAGGGGGTAACCTACGAGCAGTACGTC. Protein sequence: CSARQGVTYEQYV.

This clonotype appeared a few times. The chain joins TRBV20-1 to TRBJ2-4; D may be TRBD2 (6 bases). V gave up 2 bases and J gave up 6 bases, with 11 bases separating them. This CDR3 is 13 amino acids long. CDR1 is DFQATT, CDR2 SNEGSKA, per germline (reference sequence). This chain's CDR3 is CSARPEGPNIQYF. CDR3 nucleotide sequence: TGCAGTGCTAGACCGGAGGGGCCAAACATTCAGTACTTC.

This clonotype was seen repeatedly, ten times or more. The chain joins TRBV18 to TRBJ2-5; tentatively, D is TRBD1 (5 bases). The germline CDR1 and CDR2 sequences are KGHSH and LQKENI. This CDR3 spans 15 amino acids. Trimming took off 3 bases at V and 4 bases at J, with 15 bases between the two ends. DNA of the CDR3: TGTGCCAGCTCACCTACAGTTAGGGGCGGAGAGACCCAGTACTTC. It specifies CASSPTVRGGETQYF.